The T cell receptor (beta chain) described here comes from a study of regulatory T cells in long-lasting Graves disease. The time point was: newly diagnosed GD, antithyroid drugs for less than 3 months. The TCR library was made from RNA that had been extracted from PBMCs in TRIzol. The CDR3 is 17 amino acids. CDR1 and CDR2 (germline): LGHDT, YNNKEL (reference sequence). The junction had 11 bases not matched to a gene; V was cut back by 1 base and J by 4 bases. This clonotype has ten or more counts. Relying on iRepertoire HTBI primers and Arm-PCR of CDR3 regions, the team built TCR beta libraries. In the source study's methods: Spanning all samples, the identified segments comprised around 64 TRBV and approximately 14 TRBJ. TCRdb re-derived calls from the multiplex PCR reads in MiXCR, one entry per CDR3 protein. These V and J calls originate from TCRdb's pipeline instead of the authors' own analysis. The table includes 350,000 to 450,000 distinct CDR3 sequences, under 15% detected once.

The same sample was also studied in work on T cells in Graves' hyperthyroidism and ophthalmopathy.

This chain connects TRBV3-1 to TRBJ2-5; 8 bases are shared with TRBD2. This clonotype was obtained from a woman aged 25-40 years with Graves disease. Sequencing was performed on peripheral blood mononuclear cells (PBMCs), taken at new diagnosis, from a patient treated with antithyroid drugs. This CDR3 is CASSQGGRGDHSETQYF. Written as DNA, the CDR3 is TGTGCCAGCAGCCAAGGAGGGCGGGGGGACCACTCAGAGACCCAGTACTTC.